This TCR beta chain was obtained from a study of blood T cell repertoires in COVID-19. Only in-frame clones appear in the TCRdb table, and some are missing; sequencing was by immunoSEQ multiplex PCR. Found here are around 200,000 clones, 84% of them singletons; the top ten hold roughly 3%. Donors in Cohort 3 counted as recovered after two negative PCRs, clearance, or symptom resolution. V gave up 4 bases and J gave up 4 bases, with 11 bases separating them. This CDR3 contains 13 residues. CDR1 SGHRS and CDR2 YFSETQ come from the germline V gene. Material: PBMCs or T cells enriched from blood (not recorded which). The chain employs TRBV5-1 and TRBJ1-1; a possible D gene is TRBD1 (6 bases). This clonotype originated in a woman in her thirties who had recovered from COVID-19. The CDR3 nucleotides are TGCGCCAGCAGCCAACAGGGACCCACTGAAGCTTTCTTT. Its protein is CASSQQGPTEAFF.